These 30 T cell receptor beta chains were sequenced from one sample in a study of regulatory T cells in long-lasting Graves disease. The authors built TCR beta libraries using iRepertoire HTBI primers and Arm-PCR of CDR3 regions. TCRdb passed the multiplex PCR reads through MiXCR, listing each CDR3 protein once. The table includes about 380,000 distinct CDR3 sequences, roughly a sixth detected once. Time point meaning: newly diagnosed GD, antithyroid drugs for less than 3 months. Scientists built the TCR library using RNA that was extracted from PBMCs. This specimen was peripheral blood mononuclear cells (PBMCs), taken at new diagnosis, from a patient treated with antithyroid drugs. These receptors all stem from a female donor with Graves disease.

This chain links TRBV7-9 with TRBJ2-1; 8 positions match TRBD1. V lost 5 bases, J lost 0 bases, and 0 bases stayed unmatched. Germline-derived CDR1 and CDR2 are SEHNR and FQNEAQ (reference sequence). The CDR3 totals 14 residues. CDR3 DNA sequence: TGTGCCAGCAGCGACAGGGGCTCCTACAATGAGCAGTTCTTC. It is translated as CASSDRGSYNEQFF. The full variable domain, in which reference TRBV7-9 and TRBJ2-1 provide the parts outside the CDR3, is DTGVSQNPRHKITKRGQNVTFRCDPISEHNRLYWYRQTLGQGPEFLTYFQNEAQLEKSRLLSDRFSAERPKGSFSTLEIQRTEQGDSAMYLCASSDRGSYNEQFFGPGTRLTVL.

In this sample, this clonotype turned up many times. The chain links TRBV5-6 to TRBJ2-7; TRBD1 aligns across 7 bases. V shed 4 bases, J shed 1 base, and the junction held 5 bases outside the gene matches. Germline-derived CDR1 and CDR2 are SGHDT and YYEEEE. This CDR3 spans 14 amino acids. For the CDR3, the DNA is TGTGCCAGCAGCCCTCCGGGACAGTCCTACGAGCAGTACTTC. Its protein product is CASSPPGQSYEQYF.

This clonotype was found a few times. This may be a read error: a much more frequent sequence differs by one nucleotide. The chain couples TRBV2 to TRBJ2-2; weak D call: TRBD2 (6 bases). CDR3 length: 14 amino acids. Looked up from germline, CDR1 is SNHLY and CDR2 is FYNNEI. Deletions cut 3 bases from V and 3 bases from J, with 8 bases between. CDR3 sequence: CASSEGEDTGELFF. CDR3 DNA sequence: TGTGCCAGCAGTGAGGGGGAGGACACCGGGGAGCTGTTTTTT.

In its sample, this clonotype was seen many times. The chain is built from TRBV6-5 and TRBJ1-1; 8 bases match TRBD1. The CDR3 consists of 16 residues. Germline V gene data show CDR1 as MNHEY and CDR2 as SVGAGI. The junction had 6 bases not matched to a gene; V was cut back by 2 bases and J by 1 base. The CDR3 DNA follows: TGTGCCAGCAGTTACATAACCAGGGGGCGGAACACTGAAGCTTTCTTT. It codes for CASSYITRGRNTEAFF.

This clonotype has ten or more counts. CDR3 nucleotide sequence: TGTGCCAGCAGGTCCGTGGGAACCTACAATGAGCAGTTCTTC. This encodes CASRSVGTYNEQFF. The chain couples TRBV12-3 or TRBV12-4 to TRBJ2-1; no reliable D call. V lost 6 bases and J 2 bases, leaving 11 bases between the germline ends. CDR3 length equals 14 residues.

The chain employs TRBV5-5 and TRBJ1-3; TRBD1 is a possible D gene (6 bases). CDR1 is SGHKS and CDR2 is YYEKEE in the germline V gene (reference sequence). The V end was cut by 3 bases, the J end by 1 base, with 11 bases between. The CDR3 is made up of 15 amino acids. The CDR3 reads CASSSDSGSGNTIYF. For the CDR3, the DNA is TGTGCCAGCAGCTCGGACAGCGGGTCTGGAAACACCATATATTTT.

This clonotype appeared many times. The chain has TRBV12-3 or TRBV12-4 and TRBJ1-2; unclear D gene. The CDR3 spans 13 residues. The V gene lost 6 bases and the J gene lost 7 bases, with 15 bases spanning the gap. The DNA of the CDR3 is TGTGCCAGCAGCTCTGCTGGAGGAGCTGGCTACACCTTC. This codes for CASSSAGGAGYTF.

The chain couples TRBV27 to TRBJ1-1, with 7 positions matching TRBD1. The CDR3 extends over 17 amino acids. The J segment lost 0 bases and the V segment lost 5 bases, leaving 12 bases of the junction unmatched. CDR1 is MNHEY, CDR2 SMNVEV, per germline (reference sequence). CDR3: CASSAPGYRGMNTEAFF. As DNA, the CDR3 is TGTGCCAGCAGTGCCCCCGGCTACAGGGGAATGAACACTGAAGCTTTCTTT.

This clonotype was seen many times. The chain has TRBV28 and TRBJ1-4, with 9 bases that match TRBD1. The J segment lost 7 bases and the V segment lost 7 bases, leaving 7 bases of the junction unmatched. The CDR3 has 14 amino acids. CDR1 and CDR2 from the germline V gene are MDHEN and SYDVKM. CDR3: CASNTQGASEKLFF. DNA of the CDR3: TGTGCCAGCAACACACAGGGGGCGTCTGAAAAACTGTTTTTT.

The chain carries TRBV7-9 and TRBJ1-4; D uncertain. The germline V gene encodes CDR1 SEHNR and CDR2 FQNEAQ (reference sequence). The germline V and J ends were trimmed by 8 bases and 0 bases, with 7 bases remaining between them. This CDR3 contains 13 residues. The CDR3 region has the DNA TGTGCCAGCGGGCCTCCAACTAATGAAAAACTGTTTTTT. Amino acids: CASGPPTNEKLFF.

A single count supports this clonotype. This sequence may be a read error, since a much larger clone differs from it by one base. This chain uses TRBV5-1 with TRBJ1-2, with 8 bases lining up with TRBD1. This CDR3 has 13 residues. Germline CDR1 is SGHRS and CDR2 is YFSETQ. The ends lost 3 bases at V and 10 bases at J; junction bases unmatched: 8. The CDR3 is CASSSTGDSYYTF. The CDR3 DNA reads TGCGCCAGCAGCTCGACAGGGGACAGCTACTACACCTTC.

The chain links TRBV27 to TRBJ2-2; 12 bases are a match to TRBD2. The CDR3 is 15 amino acids. V trimming: 7 bases; J trimming: 6 bases; junction bases outside the gene matches: 6. The germline V gene encodes CDR1 MNHEY and CDR2 SMNVEV (reference sequence). The CDR3 reads CASIPLAGGPGELFF. The CDR3 DNA sequence: TGTGCCAGCATCCCTCTAGCGGGAGGGCCCGGGGAGCTGTTTTTT.

By share, this clonotype ranks as medium-sized. J is TRBJ2-1 and V is TRBV7-2, with a weak D call TRBD2 (5 bases). Looked up from germline, CDR1 is SGHTA and CDR2 is FQGNSA. V was pared by 2 bases and J by 8 bases, with 10 bases between. This CDR3 has 13 amino acids. The CDR3 reads CASSLHRGHEQFF. The CDR3 nucleotides read TGTGCCAGCAGCTTACACCGAGGGCATGAGCAGTTCTTC. Full variable domain (rest looked up from reference TRBV7-2 and TRBJ2-1): GAGVSQSPSNKVTEKGKDVELRCDPISGHTALYWYRQSLGQGLEFLIYFQGNSAPDKSGLPSDRFSAERTGGSVSTLTIQRTQQEDSAVYLCASSLHRGHEQFFGPGTRLTVL.

This clonotype was counted only a few times. The chain uses TRBV10-3 and TRBJ1-1; D call uncertain. The germline V gene encodes CDR1 ENHRY and CDR2 SYGVKD. The CDR3 runs to 15 residues. V gave up 3 bases and J gave up 1 base, with 12 bases separating them. CDR3 nucleotide sequence: TGTGCCATCAGTGACGTGGGCCCGAGGAACACTGAAGCTTTCTTT. Translation: CAISDVGPRNTEAFF.

There are a few counts of this clonotype. The chain recombines TRBV7-9 with TRBJ1-6; D is ambiguous. In germline, CDR1 is SEHNR, CDR2 FQNEAQ (reference sequence). The CDR3 length is 15 residues. The V end was cut by 5 bases, the J end by 5 bases, with 13 bases between. The CDR3 loop is CASSPSVEDNSPLHF. CDR3 nucleotide sequence: TGTGCCAGCAGCCCCTCGGTGGAGGATAATTCACCCCTCCACTTT.

This clonotype was seen a handful of times. A much bigger clone sits one base away, suggesting this may be a read error. V gene TRBV4-2 combines with J gene TRBJ1-2; D might be TRBD1 (5 bases). The CDR3 extends over 16 amino acids. Germline V gives CDR1 LGHNA, CDR2 YNFKEQ. The CDR3 is CAGSQDPQGLNYGYTF. CDR3 in DNA: TGTGCCGGCAGCCAAGACCCCCAGGGCCTAAACTATGGCTACACCTTC.

This clonotype occurred many times. The chain combines TRBV28 with TRBJ2-1; possibly TRBD1 for D (6 bases). CDR3 length equals 14 residues. Germline V lookup: CDR1 MDHEN, CDR2 SYDVKM. Trimming shortened V by 3 bases and J by 10 bases, and 16 bases separated the two germline ends. The CDR3 here is CASSFTGTPLEQFF. The CDR3, as DNA: TGTGCCAGCAGTTTCACAGGGACCCCACTCGAGCAGTTCTTC.

In this sample, this clonotype turned up many times. V is TRBV5-6 and J is TRBJ1-5; D unclear. With 1 base removed from V and 6 bases from J, the gap between germline ends came to 11 bases. The germline V gene encodes CDR1 SGHDT and CDR2 YYEEEE. This CDR3 region has 14 residues. CDR3 amino acids: CASSLRGLGQPQHF. In DNA form, the CDR3 reads TGTGCCAGCAGCTTGCGGGGTTTGGGTCAGCCCCAGCATTTT.

This clonotype was seen repeatedly, ten times or more. The gene calls are TRBV29-1 and TRBJ2-7; D could derive from TRBD1 or TRBD2 (5 bases each). Germline V gene sequence: CDR1 SQVTM, CDR2 ANQGSEA. This CDR3 has 13 amino acids. Trimming removed 3 bases from V and 11 bases from J, with 20 bases in between. The CDR3 reads CSVDLRAQRGKYF. CDR3 coding DNA: TGCAGCGTTGACTTACGAGCCCAGAGGGGAAAGTACTTC.

Many counts were recorded for this clonotype. This chain joins TRBV6-1 and TRBJ2-7, with 11 positions matching TRBD1. V lost 6 bases, J lost 7 bases, and 5 bases stayed unmatched. The length of the CDR3 is 13 residues. Germline V gene lookup returns CDR1 MNHNS and CDR2 SASEGT. This chain's CDR3 is CASSSDRGLEQYF. CDR3 coding DNA: TGTGCCAGCAGCTCGGACAGGGGGCTTGAGCAGTACTTC.

Only one count was recorded for this clonotype. The chain is built from TRBV20-1 and TRBJ2-3; D possibly corresponds to TRBD2 (6 bases). This CDR3 is built from 14 residues. The V end was cut by 6 bases, the J end by 0 bases, with 13 bases between. Germline loops: CDR1 DFQATT, CDR2 SNEGSKA (reference sequence). CDR3 in DNA: TGCAGTGCACAGTCGGGGACTAGCACAGATACGCAGTATTTT. This codes for CSAQSGTSTDTQYF.

In its sample, this clonotype was seen many times. The gene calls are TRBV7-9 and TRBJ2-7; 8 bases line up with TRBD1. V shed 5 bases, J shed 2 bases, and the junction held 11 bases outside the gene matches. In germline, CDR1 is SEHNR, CDR2 FQNEAQ (reference sequence). The CDR3 runs 16 residues. CDR3: CASSGTDREITYEQYF. For the CDR3, the DNA is TGTGCCAGCAGCGGGACGGACAGGGAGATTACCTACGAGCAGTACTTC.

This clonotype showed up many times. This chain links TRBV19 with TRBJ2-3, with a weak D call TRBD2 (5 bases). The CDR3 is 15 amino acids. Germline assignment: CDR1 LNHDA and CDR2 SQIVND (reference sequence). With 7 bases removed from V and 0 bases from J, the gap between germline ends came to 14 bases. The CDR3 bases are TGTGCCAGTAACCGGAGGCCTAAAAGCACAGATACGCAGTATTTT. Translated: CASNRRPKSTDTQYF.

This clonotype was counted many times. The chain carries TRBV20-1 and TRBJ1-5; tentatively, D is TRBD1 (5 bases). The CDR3 is 15 residues long. Trimming cost V 3 bases and J 7 bases, with 19 bases left between them. Germline CDR1 and CDR2: DFQATT and SNEGSKA (reference sequence). The CDR3, as DNA: TGCAGTGCTAGCGGAGCAACCAGCGAGGGGCAGCCCCAGCATTTT. This translates into CSASGATSEGQPQHF.

As to this clonotype: A much larger clone differs from this one at a single base, so this may be a read error. The chain uses TRBV27 and TRBJ1-5; D gene unclear. Germline values: CDR1 MNHEY, CDR2 SMNVEV (reference sequence). The CDR3 runs 16 residues. The CDR3 bases are TGTGCCGGCAGCCCACAATCAGTCCTGAGCAATCAGCCCCAGCATTTT. Protein sequence: CAGSPQSVLSNQPQHF.

This clonotype has only a few counts. This rearrangement joins TRBV18 to TRBJ1-6, with 8 bases fitting TRBD1. The junction had 7 bases not matched to a gene; V was cut back by 5 bases and J by 7 bases. This CDR3 region has 15 residues. CDR1 and CDR2 from the germline V gene are KGHSH and LQKENI. This CDR3 is CASSYRQGYNSPLHF. In nucleotides, the CDR3 is TGTGCCAGCTCATACCGACAGGGGTACAATTCACCCCTCCACTTT.

There are many counts of this clonotype. The chain recombines TRBV18 with TRBJ2-7, with D unresolved. Germline V gives CDR1 KGHSH, CDR2 LQKENI. The CDR3 sequence is 12 residues long. The V end lost 3 bases, the J end lost 5 bases, and 8 bases lay between the germline ends. The CDR3 spells CASSPTRDEQYF. The CDR3 bases are TGTGCCAGCTCACCGACCCGGGACGAGCAGTACTTC.

This clonotype was recorded at least ten times. This chain connects TRBV24-1 to TRBJ2-7, with D uncertain. This CDR3 contains 14 residues. The germline V gene has CDR1 KGHDR and CDR2 SFDVKD. V lost 7 bases, J lost 2 bases, and 14 bases lay in between. The CDR3 is CATSDPKYTYEQYF. The CDR3 DNA reads TGTGCCACCAGCGACCCAAAATACACCTACGAGCAGTACTTC.

This chain links TRBV9 with TRBJ2-2; no firm D call. V was cut by 2 bases and J by 7 bases, with 12 bases left in between. The CDR3 has 14 amino acids. The germline CDR1 and CDR2 sequences are SGDLS and YYNGEE. CDR3 DNA sequence: TGTGCCAGCAGCGTCCTGGGGATTAACGGGGAGCTGTTTTTT. Translation: CASSVLGINGELFF.

There are many counts of this clonotype. The V and J genes are TRBV13 and TRBJ2-3; tentative D call: TRBD2 (5 bases). V was cut by 3 bases and J by 9 bases, with 13 bases left in between. Germline CDR1 PRHDT, CDR2 FYEKMQ (reference sequence). This CDR3 contains 13 residues. CDR3 protein: CASSFLSSLTQYF. CDR3 sequence (DNA): TGTGCCAGCAGCTTTCTGTCTAGCCTAACGCAGTATTTT.